The 22 T cell receptor beta chains below all came from one sample that was sequenced in a study of cytomegalovirus exposure and HLA in healthy donors. Primers: 60 Vbeta forward and 13 Jbeta reverse. The repertoire was sequenced with immunoSEQ multiplex PCR; TCRdb's copy has only in-frame clones and lacks some. The sample lists 100,000 to 120,000 clones, over 65% occurring once. The sequenced sample was PBMCs. These receptor sequences come from a woman between 35 and 50 years old in good health and CMV-seropositive.

The chain carries TRBV7-9 and TRBJ2-3; 7 bases fit TRBD1. The CDR3 runs 14 residues. Losses at the gene ends were 4 bases for V and 4 bases for J; bases not matched to a gene: 5. From germline, CDR1 is SEHNR and CDR2 FQNEAQ (reference sequence). The CDR3 here is CASSSHRGPDTQYF. The CDR3 DNA sequence: TGTGCCAGCAGCTCCCACAGGGGTCCAGATACGCAGTATTTT.

This rearrangement joins TRBV10-3 to TRBJ2-5; D may be TRBD1 (6 bases). CDR1 and CDR2 (germline): ENHRY, SYGVKD. Trimming stripped 7 bases from V and 2 bases from J, with 11 bases between. This CDR3 spans 13 amino acids. CDR3 in amino acids: CAIKFGQQETQYF. CDR3 bases: TGTGCCATCAAATTCGGACAGCAAGAGACCCAGTACTTC.

The DNA of the CDR3 is TGTGCCAGCAGTGGACAGCAGTACTCTGGAAACACCATATATTTT. Protein product: CASSGQQYSGNTIYF. This chain links TRBV6-1 with TRBJ1-3; D might be TRBD1 (5 bases). CDR1 is MNHNS and CDR2 is SASEGT in the germline V gene. V was trimmed by 4 bases and J by 0 bases, leaving 10 bases between them. The CDR3 loop spans 15 amino acids.

V usage is TRBV7-8 and J usage is TRBJ2-3, with a possible D match to TRBD1 (6 bases). The V and J ends lost 1 base and 4 bases respectively, with 21 bases between them. CDR1 and CDR2 from the germline V gene are SGHVS and FQNEAQ. The CDR3 is 18 residues long. CDR3 sequence reads: CASSLEVKDRSLPDTQYF. In DNA, the CDR3 is TGTGCCAGCAGCTTAGAAGTTAAAGACAGGAGTTTGCCAGATACGCAGTATTTT.

The gene calls are TRBV5-1 and TRBJ1-4; D not certain. CDR3 length equals 14 residues. The V gene lost 4 bases and the J gene lost 5 bases, with 12 bases spanning the gap. The germline V gene encodes CDR1 SGHRS and CDR2 YFSETQ. The CDR3 region is CASSPQLPNEKLFF. CDR3 bases: TGCGCCAGCAGCCCACAGCTACCGAATGAAAAACTGTTTTTT.

CDR3 protein: CASSAGGTGGRETQYF. The CDR3 nucleotides are TGTGCCAGCAGCGCGGGGGGGACAGGGGGCAGAGAGACCCAGTACTTC. V and J are TRBV9 and TRBJ2-5; 12 bases match TRBD1. The CDR3 is made up of 16 amino acids. From germline, CDR1 is SGDLS and CDR2 YYNGEE. V lost 3 bases and J lost 4; bases outside the gene matches: 7. Supplemented by reference TRBV9 and TRBJ2-5, the full variable domain reads DSGVTQTPKHLITATGQRVTLRCSPRSGDLSVYWYQQSLDQGLQFLIQYYNGEERAKGNILERFSAQQFPDLHSELNLSSLELGDSALYFCASSAGGTGGRETQYFGPGTRLLVL.

The V and J genes are TRBV11-2 and TRBJ2-2, with D tentatively TRBD1 (5 bases). Between the trimmed V and J ends, which lost 4 bases and 0 bases, there was a span of 18 bases. CDR1 is SGHAT, CDR2 FQNNGV, per germline. The CDR3 is 18 residues long. CDR3 region: CASSSIFGAPANTGELFF. The DNA of the CDR3 is TGTGCCAGCAGCTCCATCTTTGGGGCACCCGCGAACACCGGGGAGCTGTTTTTT.

J is TRBJ1-4 and V is TRBV9, with 9 bases that match TRBD1. This CDR3 is built from 14 residues. Germline V CDR1 and CDR2: SGDLS, YYNGEE. V dropped 3 bases and J dropped 8; count of bases not matched to a gene: 5. CDR3 amino acids: CASSATGGTEKLFF. As DNA, the CDR3 is TGTGCCAGCAGCGCCACAGGGGGCACGGAAAAACTGTTTTTT.

This sequence joins TRBV6-6 and TRBJ2-1, with 7 bases matching TRBD2. Germline-derived CDR1 and CDR2 are MNHNY and SVGAGI (reference sequence). The junction had 1 base not matched to a gene; V was cut back by 6 bases and J by 5 bases. This CDR3 is 12 amino acids long. The DNA for the CDR3 is TGTGCCAGCAGCGGGACTAACAATGAGCAGTTCTTC. Translated, it gives CASSGTNNEQFF.

V gene TRBV6-5 combines with J gene TRBJ1-2, with a weak D call TRBD1 (6 bases). Germline CDR1 is MNHEY and CDR2 is SVGAGI. The CDR3 has 16 amino acids. V lost 2 bases and J 1 base, leaving 14 bases between the germline ends. Here the CDR3 DNA reads TGTGCCAGCAGTTACGACTTTGGACAGATTAACTATGGCTACACCTTC. Translated, it gives CASSYDFGQINYGYTF.

The rearrangement links TRBV18 to TRBJ1-1; TRBD1 agrees at 11 bases. The trim removed 4 bases at V and 1 base at J, leaving 2 bases unmatched. CDR3 length equals 15 residues. CDR1 is KGHSH, CDR2 LQKENI, per germline. This chain's CDR3 is CASSRGQGANTEAFF. CDR3 DNA: TGTGCCAGCTCACGCGGACAGGGGGCGAACACTGAAGCTTTCTTT.

This chain uses TRBV7-2 with TRBJ1-3; D remains ambiguous. Trimming took 3 bases from V and 0 from J, leaving 15 bases between them. CDR1 is SGHTA, CDR2 FQGNSA, per germline. The CDR3 spans 17 residues. The chain's CDR3 is CASSFQTPGASGNTIYF. CDR3 in DNA: TGTGCCAGCAGCTTTCAGACGCCAGGCGCCTCTGGAAACACCATATATTTT.

This chain links TRBV9 with TRBJ2-2; D ambiguous. CDR3 length: 13 amino acids. V lost 6 bases and J 1 base, leaving 7 bases between the germline ends. In germline, CDR1 is SGDLS, CDR2 YYNGEE. The CDR3 loop is CASTPRNTGELFF. CDR3 DNA: TGTGCCAGCACCCCCAGGAACACCGGGGAGCTGTTTTTT.

Comment on this clone: The identical CDR3 is also encoded by other nucleotide sequences in the sample. The J gene is TRBJ1-5, the V gene TRBV18, with 7 bases fitting TRBD1. V shed 3 bases, J shed 2 bases, and the junction held 1 base outside the gene matches. The CDR3 runs 14 residues. In germline, CDR1 is KGHSH, CDR2 LQKENI. The CDR3 DNA is TGTGCCAGCTCACCGGGGACAGGCAATCAGCCCCAGCATTTT. This encodes CASSPGTGNQPQHF. Looking up the rest from reference TRBV18 and TRBJ1-5 gives the full variable domain: NAGVMQNPRHLVRRRGQEARLRCSPMKGHSHVYWYRQLPEEGLKFMVYLQKENIIDESGMPKERFSAEFPKEGPSILRIQQVVRGDSAAYFCASSPGTGNQPQHFGDGTRLSIL.

This clone was counted only a few times. The rearrangement uses TRBV6-5 and TRBJ2-7, with D possibly matching TRBD1 (5 bases). The V end lost 5 bases, the J end lost 2 bases, and 10 bases lay between the germline ends. Germline CDR1 and CDR2: MNHEY and SVGAGI. This CDR3 is built from 13 residues. The CDR3 loop reads CASSPTVAYEQYF. Here the CDR3 DNA reads TGTGCCAGCAGTCCGACAGTTGCCTACGAGCAGTACTTC.

The sample holds one count of this clone. The chain is built from TRBV5-6 and TRBJ2-2; tentatively, D is TRBD1 (6 bases). CDR3 size: 17 residues. Per germline, CDR1 SGHDT and CDR2 YYEEEE. Trimming left V 0 bases short and J 2 bases short, with 14 bases between. The CDR3 DNA reads as TGTGCCAGCAGCTTGGATTTGGGGGCCTTAAACACCGGGGAGCTGTTTTTT. This translates into CASSLDLGALNTGELFF.

The chain combines TRBV18 with TRBJ1-5; no clear D gene. The germline gives CDR1 KGHSH, CDR2 LQKENI. The CDR3 loop spans 18 amino acids. V was clipped by 5 bases and J by 1 base, with 21 bases between them. CDR3 residues: CASSEGDIGSGSNQPQHF. CDR3 DNA sequence: TGTGCCAGCTCAGAGGGCGATATCGGGAGCGGAAGCAATCAGCCCCAGCATTTT.

A single count supports this clone. The genes are TRBV4-1 and TRBJ2-2; a possible D gene is TRBD2 (5 bases). Germline loops: CDR1 MGHRA, CDR2 YSYEKL. The ends were cut back, 4 bases at V and 8 bases at J, with 20 bases in the middle. The CDR3 totals 16 residues. CDR3 in amino acids: CASSPSGVGRGGELFF. CDR3 in DNA: TGCGCCAGCAGCCCATCCGGGGTTGGGAGAGGGGGGGAGCTGTTTTTT.

The chain uses TRBV29-1 and TRBJ2-7; tentatively, D is TRBD2 (7 bases). Trimming cost V 2 bases and J 6 bases, with 14 bases left between them. CDR1 and CDR2 from the germline V gene are SQVTM and ANQGSEA. The CDR3 extends over 13 amino acids. The CDR3 protein is CSVELQGGGEQYF. The CDR3 DNA is TGCAGCGTTGAACTACAGGGAGGGGGCGAGCAGTACTTC.

J is TRBJ1-1 and V is TRBV5-1; no clear D. There are 13 residues in the CDR3. CDR1 and CDR2 from the germline V gene are SGHRS and YFSETQ. V shed 7 bases and J shed 0 bases, with 10 bases lying between them. The CDR3: CASGEPMNTEAFF. The CDR3, as DNA: TGCGCCAGCGGAGAGCCCATGAACACTGAAGCTTTCTTT.

DNA for the CDR3: TGCGCCAGCAGCCAAGATCCAGGACAGGGGGAGTACTTC. Its translation: CASSQDPGQGEYF. The chain combines TRBV4-1 with TRBJ2-5; 10 nucleotides agree with TRBD1. Germline loops: CDR1 MGHRA, CDR2 YSYEKL. The CDR3 sequence is 13 residues long. Trimming removed 0 bases from V and 12 bases from J; junction bases left unmatched: 4.

Points on this clone: Compared with germline, one end of the junction differs, possibly owing to a read error. V gene TRBV5-8 combines with J gene TRBJ2-3; 7 nucleotides line up with TRBD1. This CDR3 has 14 residues. CDR1 is SGHTS and CDR2 is YDEGEE in the germline V gene. The CDR3 DNA reads TGTGCCGGCAGCTTGTACAGGGGCATGGATACGCAGTATTTT. Its protein is CAGSLYRGMDTQYF.